What follows describes a single T cell receptor beta chain. Antigen unknown. Amplification by 5'RACE using constant-segment primers produced TCR alpha and TCR beta cDNA libraries that carried sample barcodes and UMIs. TCRdb used MiXCR to reprocess the 5' RACE reads, holding one entry per CDR3 protein. Here the sample spans roughly 250,000 distinct CDR3 sequences, roughly 15% being singletons. These data originate in a study of T-cell memory formation after mild COVID-19. Study summary: In these data, TCR clusters were largely donor specific.

General study findings and limits: Some clones that responded turned up in pre-infection memory, which suggests that cross-reactive memory joined in.

V dropped 5 bases and J dropped 6 bases, with 10 bases sitting between them. Per germline, CDR1 SGHTA and CDR2 FQGNSA. CDR3 length: 13 residues. The receptor was derived from a man between 18 and 35 years old who had mild COVID-19 (a few samples of this study predate the infection). Cell type and time point are not known. V gene TRBV7-2 combines with J gene TRBJ1-4; possible D gene TRBD1, 6 bases. The sequenced material came from PBMCs or a T cell subset sorted from them (not recorded which). In DNA, the CDR3 is TGTGCCAGCAGCCCCTGGACAGATGAAAAACTGTTTTTT. Amino acids: CASSPWTDEKLFF.